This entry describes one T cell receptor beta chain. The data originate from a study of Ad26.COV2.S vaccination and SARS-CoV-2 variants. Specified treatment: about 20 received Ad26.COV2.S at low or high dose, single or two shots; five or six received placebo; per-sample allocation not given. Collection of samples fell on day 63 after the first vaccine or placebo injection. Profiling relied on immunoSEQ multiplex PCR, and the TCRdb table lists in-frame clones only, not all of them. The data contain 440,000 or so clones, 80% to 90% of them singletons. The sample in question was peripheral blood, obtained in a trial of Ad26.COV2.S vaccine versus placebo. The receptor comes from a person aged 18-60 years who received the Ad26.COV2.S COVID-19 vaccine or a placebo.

CDR3 in amino acids: CASSRYSNQPQHF. The CDR3 DNA reads TGTGCCAGCAGCCGATATAGCAATCAGCCCCAGCATTTT. The chain is built from TRBV27 and TRBJ1-5; D uncertain. The CDR3 sequence is 13 residues long. V lost 6 bases to trimming and J lost 0 bases, with 6 bases between them. Germline V CDR1 and CDR2: MNHEY, SMNVEV (reference sequence).